This TCR beta chain is from a study of blood T cell repertoires in COVID-19. Clones were read by immunoSEQ multiplex PCR, and TCRdb kept only the in-frame ones, dropping some. The sample includes more than 250,000 clones, around nine tenths of them seen just once. CDR3 length equals 18 residues. V was clipped by 7 bases and J by 0 bases, with 25 bases between them. Germline V CDR1 and CDR2: MNHEY, SMNVEV (reference sequence). The genes are TRBV27 and TRBJ2-7; no definite D call. Sequencing was carried out using PBMCs or T cells enriched from blood (not recorded which). This receptor was identified in a woman aged 18 to 35 who had recovered from COVID-19. CDR3 sequence: CASTHRYQVNQISYEQYF. Written as DNA, the CDR3 is TGTGCCAGCACTCACAGATACCAAGTTAACCAGATCTCCTACGAGCAGTACTTC.